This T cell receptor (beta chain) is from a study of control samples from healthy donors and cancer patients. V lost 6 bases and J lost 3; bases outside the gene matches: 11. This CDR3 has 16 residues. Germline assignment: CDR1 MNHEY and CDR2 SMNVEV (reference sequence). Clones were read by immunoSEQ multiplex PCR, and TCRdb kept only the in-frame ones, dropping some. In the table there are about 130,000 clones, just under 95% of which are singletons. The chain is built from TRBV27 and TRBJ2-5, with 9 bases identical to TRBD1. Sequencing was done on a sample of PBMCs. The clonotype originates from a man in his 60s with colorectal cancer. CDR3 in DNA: TGTGCCAGCAGACCCTACAGGGGGCACCCTAAAGAGACCCAGTACTTC. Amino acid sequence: CASRPYRGHPKETQYF.